The sequence of this T cell receptor beta chain was determined in a study of T cells in Graves' hyperthyroidism and ophthalmopathy. What was amplified from RNA transcripts were TCR beta CDR3 regions. With the HTBI primer set, the TCR CDR3 went through a first round of RT-PCR. From the multiplex PCR reads, TCRdb called clonotypes with MiXCR, one entry per CDR3 protein. This sample has a few hundred thousand distinct CDR3 sequences, with approximately 16% found just once. The CDR3 totals 14 residues. Germline V CDR1 and CDR2: MDHEN, SYDVKM. V gave up 6 bases and J gave up 7 bases; unmatched junction bases: 8.

The clonotype originates from a woman aged 55 to 70 with Graves' ophthalmopathy. The material sequenced was blood. The chain links TRBV28 to TRBJ2-1, with 8 bases that match TRBD1. The CDR3 DNA sequence: TGTGCCAGCAGCGACAGGGGCGGGAAGAATGAGCAGTTCTTC. Amino acids: CASSDRGGKNEQFF.